A single sample is the source of the 20 T cell receptor beta chains below, sequenced in a study of shared clonotypes between healthy human individuals. Generated by immunoSEQ multiplex PCR, the TCRdb table keeps only in-frame clones and is missing some. The top ten hold 0.13% to 0.15% of the sample, which has about 2.4 million clones, approximately 94% seen once. The sequenced sample consisted of naive CD4+ T cells sorted from blood. Regarding subset: CD45RA+ positively selected. Receptors originate from a man younger than 35 in good health.

Regarding this clone: The sample holds other DNA sequences that translate to the same CDR3. This chain joins TRBV6-1 and TRBJ1-2; 8 bases are a match to TRBD1. The V segment lost 1 base and the J segment 3 bases; nucleotides outside the gene matches: 4. The CDR3 is made up of 15 amino acids. Germline loops: CDR1 MNHNS, CDR2 SASEGT. DNA of the CDR3: TGTGCCAGCAGTGAAGGAGGACAGGGATACTATGGCTACACCTTC. It encodes CASSEGGQGYYGYTF.

The chain links TRBV7-9 to TRBJ2-4, with D unclear. Germline CDR1 SEHNR, CDR2 FQNEAQ (reference sequence). Trimming stripped 1 base from V and 0 bases from J, with 7 bases between. The CDR3 contains 15 residues. The CDR3 DNA is TGTGCCAGCAGCTTAGATCCGTTAGCCAAAAACATTCAGTACTTC. This sequence encodes CASSLDPLAKNIQYF.

The chain joins TRBV7-9 to TRBJ2-7, with TRBD2 matching over 9 bases. CDR3 length: 15 residues. Germline values: CDR1 SEHNR, CDR2 FQNEAQ (reference sequence). Trimming at V came to 1 base and at J to 3 bases, leaving 4 bases not matched to a gene. The CDR3, as DNA: TGTGCCAGCAGCTTAGGTAGCGGGAGACTCTACGAGCAGTACTTC. As protein: CASSLGSGRLYEQYF.

The chain is built from TRBV7-2 and TRBJ1-1; 10 positions match TRBD1. The CDR3 totals 15 residues. The junction had 7 bases not matched to a gene; V was cut back by 5 bases and J by 4 bases. The germline V gene has CDR1 SGHTA and CDR2 FQGNSA. CDR3 DNA: TGTGCCAGCAGCCCTCGACAGGGGGCTGGCACTGAAGCTTTCTTT. As protein: CASSPRQGAGTEAFF.

The chain employs TRBV7-9 and TRBJ2-7; D unclear. With 5 bases removed from V and 5 bases from J, the gap between germline ends came to 16 bases. CDR3 length: 14 residues. CDR1 and CDR2 (germline): SEHNR, FQNEAQ (reference sequence). CDR3 loop: CASSTTRNTDEQYF. The CDR3 nucleotides read TGTGCCAGCAGCACCACACGAAACACTGACGAGCAGTACTTC.

The gene calls are TRBV28 and TRBJ1-1; D is undetermined. In germline, CDR1 is MDHEN, CDR2 SYDVKM. This CDR3 has 14 amino acids. V was pared by 1 base and J by 2 bases, with 8 bases between. CDR3 protein: CASSLFRTNTEAFF. In nucleotides, the CDR3 is TGTGCCAGCAGTTTATTTAGGACTAACACTGAAGCTTTCTTT.

J is TRBJ2-7 and V is TRBV5-4; D is uncertain. With 7 bases removed from V and 1 base from J, the gap between germline ends came to 9 bases. The CDR3 runs 12 residues. Germline CDR1 and CDR2: SGHNT and YYREEE (reference sequence). As DNA, the CDR3 is TGTGCCAGCGGTATGGCTTCCTACGAGCAGTACTTC. It encodes CASGMASYEQYF.

This chain links TRBV15 with TRBJ2-1; D not certain. This CDR3 is built from 14 residues. Deletions cut 0 bases from V and 2 bases from J, with 5 bases between. From germline, CDR1 is LNHNV and CDR2 YYDKDF (reference sequence). CDR3 amino acids: CATSRDETYNEQFF. The CDR3 DNA reads TGTGCCACCAGCAGAGATGAAACCTACAATGAGCAGTTCTTC.

In this sample, this clone turned up once. The junction departs from the called germline gene at one end, perhaps through a read error. The chain carries TRBV10-2 and TRBJ2-7, with no clear D. The CDR3 is 12 residues long. Germline-derived CDR1 and CDR2 are WSHSY and SAAADI. The CDR3 spells CASSEGGGKRLF. The CDR3, as DNA: TGCGCCAGCAGTGAGGGTGGTGGGAAAAGGCTCTTC.

About this clone itself: Relative to the germline gene, one junction end is altered; a read error may explain this. The chain joins TRBV19 to TRBJ2-7; 9 nucleotides align to TRBD1. CDR1 and CDR2 (germline): LNHDA, SQIVND (reference sequence). This CDR3 region has 16 residues. The CDR3 region has the DNA TGTGCAAGTAGTATGGGATGGACAGGGGTACCCTACGAGCAGTACTTC. Amino acids: CASSMGWTGVPYEQYF.

The chain uses TRBV25-1 and TRBJ1-4, with D possibly being TRBD1 (5 bases). Trimming removed 2 bases at V and 0 bases at J, with 7 bases between. This CDR3 has 15 residues. Germline-derived CDR1 and CDR2 are MGHDK and SYGVNS. The CDR3 coding sequence is TGTGCCAGCAGTGAAAGGGGCACAACTAATGAAAAACTGTTTTTT. Its protein product is CASSERGTTNEKLFF.

CDR3 amino acids: CASSLALLNSPLHF. CDR3 DNA: TGTGCCAGCAGCTTGGCCCTTTTAAATTCACCCCTCCACTTT. The J gene is TRBJ1-6, the V gene TRBV5-6; D gene unclear. The CDR3 is 14 residues long. Germline V lookup: CDR1 SGHDT, CDR2 YYEEEE. V was pared by 0 bases and J by 7 bases, with 8 bases between.

This clone was seen just once. The J gene is TRBJ1-2, the V gene TRBV28; 8 bases fit TRBD1. The CDR3 has 14 amino acids. Germline assignment: CDR1 MDHEN and CDR2 SYDVKM. V gave up 4 bases and J gave up 4 bases; unmatched junction bases: 5. CDR3 DNA sequence: TGTGCCAGCAGTTCACACAGGGGGGTCTATGGCTACACCTTC. Protein: CASSSHRGVYGYTF.

The chain joins TRBV5-5 to TRBJ2-7; 9 bases line up with TRBD1. Germline V gene lookup returns CDR1 SGHKS and CDR2 YYEKEE (reference sequence). The ends lost 3 bases at V and 1 base at J; junction bases unmatched: 5. This CDR3 region has 15 residues. As DNA, the CDR3 is TGTGCCAGCAGCTGGGGACAGGGATTGTCCTACGAGCAGTACTTC. Residues: CASSWGQGLSYEQYF.

This clone is a singleton in its sample. V is TRBV5-1 and J is TRBJ1-1; tentatively, D is TRBD1 (5 bases). Trimming took 2 bases from V and 4 from J, leaving 12 bases between them. Germline V gives CDR1 SGHRS, CDR2 YFSETQ. This CDR3 has 14 amino acids. This chain's CDR3 is CASSLQVVGTEAFF. DNA of the CDR3: TGCGCCAGCAGCTTACAGGTGGTGGGCACTGAAGCTTTCTTT.

This rearrangement joins TRBV6-1 to TRBJ1-5; D remains ambiguous. V was pared by 6 bases and J by 1 base, with 13 bases between. This CDR3 spans 15 amino acids. Germline lookup yields CDR1 MNHNS and CDR2 SASEGT. This CDR3 is CASSQVPFSNQPQHF. The CDR3 DNA is TGTGCCAGCAGCCAAGTTCCATTCAGCAATCAGCCCCAGCATTTT.

V and J are TRBV5-1 and TRBJ1-1, with D possibly TRBD1 on 5 matching bases. CDR3 size: 14 residues. Trimming cost V 4 bases and J 1 base, with 11 bases left between them. Germline V CDR1 and CDR2: SGHRS, YFSETQ. The CDR3 loop is CASSPLGQNTEAFF. In nucleotides, the CDR3 is TGCGCCAGCAGCCCTCTTGGACAGAACACTGAAGCTTTCTTT.

The V call is TRBV28, the J call TRBJ1-6; 11 positions agree with TRBD1. The junction had 8 bases not matched to a gene; V was cut back by 6 bases and J by 1 base. Germline V gene lookup returns CDR1 MDHEN and CDR2 SYDVKM. The CDR3 covers 18 residues. CDR3 DNA: TGTGCCAGCAGCTCGGACAGGGGGCCCGGGTCCTATAATTCACCCCTCCACTTT. Translating gives CASSSDRGPGSYNSPLHF.

The chain carries TRBV29-1 and TRBJ1-2, with D unresolved. Trimming stripped 1 base from V and 4 bases from J, with 7 bases between. The CDR3 is 12 amino acids. Germline V CDR1 and CDR2: SQVTM, ANQGSEA. The CDR3 region is CSVEGVGYGYTF. The CDR3 DNA reads as TGCAGCGTTGAAGGAGTGGGCTATGGCTACACCTTC.

Of note for this clone: Other DNA sequences in the sample encode the same CDR3. The rearrangement uses TRBV5-1 and TRBJ2-3; 7 bases are a match to TRBD2. The CDR3 runs 16 residues. The ends lost 0 bases at V and 0 bases at J; junction bases unmatched: 4. CDR1 is SGHRS and CDR2 is YFSETQ in the germline V gene. CDR3 nucleotides: TGCGCCAGCAGCTTGGAGCCGCGGGGGAGCACAGATACGCAGTATTTT. It encodes CASSLEPRGSTDTQYF.